This paragraph covers one TCR beta chain sequence. Its antigen is unknown. This sample is part of a study of cytomegalovirus exposure and HLA in healthy donors. It was with 60 Vbeta and 13 Jbeta primers that the PCR ran. Assay used: immunoSEQ multiplex PCR; TCRdb lists only in-frame clones, some missing. The sample consists of over 150,000 clones, about 80% of them appearing once. The germline CDR1 and CDR2 sequences are SGHTA and FQGTGA. The CDR3 has 13 residues. Trimming pared 6 bases from V and 7 bases from J, leaving 13 bases between. Study observations and caveats: Apparent HLA restriction characterized most CMV-associated TCR beta chains in a later analysis.

The source is a woman aged 60-75 years in good health and CMV-seropositive. The sequenced sample was PBMCs. The V gene is TRBV7-3, the J gene TRBJ2-1, with TRBD1 as a possible D gene (6 bases). The CDR3, as DNA: TGTGCCAGCAGTCCGGGACAAGTAAATGAGCAGTTCTTC. Translated, it gives CASSPGQVNEQFF.